This T cell receptor beta chain derives from a study of T-cell memory formation after mild COVID-19. In the study overall: Across donors, TCR clusters were largely donor specific. General study points: Unconfirmed was the SARS-CoV-2 specificity of second-wave clones that peaked on day 37.

Constant-segment primers served in 5'RACE that generated TCR alpha and TCR beta cDNA libraries bearing sample barcodes and UMIs. TCRdb re-analysed the 5' RACE reads in MiXCR, keeping a single row per CDR3 protein. The sample records 250,000 to 300,000 distinct CDR3 sequences, 15% to 20% being singletons. In regard to this clonotype: Antigen specificity is unknown.

The CDR3 consists of 15 residues. Trimming shortened V by 1 base and J by 2 bases, and 11 bases separated the two germline ends. Germline values: CDR1 SGHVS, CDR2 FQNEAQ. What was sequenced was PBMCs or a T cell subset sorted from them (not recorded which). This TCR derives from a man aged 18 to 29 who had mild COVID-19 (a few samples of this study predate the infection). Cell type and time point are not known. This chain joins TRBV7-8 and TRBJ1-1; D ambiguous. Here the CDR3 reads CASSLVSSDNTEAFF. For the CDR3, the DNA is TGTGCCAGCAGCTTAGTGTCGTCGGACAACACTGAAGCTTTCTTT.